This T cell receptor (beta chain) was captured in a study of control samples from healthy donors and cancer patients. Clones were sequenced by immunoSEQ multiplex PCR, and TCRdb holds only the in-frame ones, with some missing. The sample has 100,000 to 150,000 clones, roughly 92% seen once. The V end was cut by 5 bases, the J end by 5 bases, with 22 bases between. Germline loops: CDR1 SEHNR, CDR2 FQNEAQ (reference sequence). The CDR3 spans 16 residues. The sequence was collected from a man younger than 35 in good health. The sample was blood. The chain links TRBV7-9 to TRBJ2-7, with D maybe TRBD1 (6 bases). DNA of the CDR3: TGTGCCAGCAGCAACCTCGACCAGGGGCGCGTCCACGAGCAGTACTTC. Translation gives CASSNLDQGRVHEQYF.